This T cell receptor (beta chain) was recovered during a study of T-cell memory formation after mild COVID-19. Study-level background: There were largely donor-specific TCR clusters. General study findings and limits: There was no confirmation that second-wave clones peaking on day 37 were SARS-CoV-2 specific.

With regard to this clonotype: Its antigen is not known.

TCRdb re-called the 5' RACE reads through MiXCR, storing one row per CDR3 protein. The sample yields 400,000 or so distinct CDR3 sequences, around 18% seen once. This CDR3 spans 12 amino acids. Trimming took off 4 bases at V and 4 bases at J, with 7 bases between the two ends. Sequenced: PBMCs or a T cell subset sorted from them (not recorded which). The receptor comes from an adult woman who had mild COVID-19 (a few samples of this study predate the infection). Cell type and time point are not known. The chain joins TRBV12-3 or TRBV12-4 to TRBJ2-5, with unresolved D. In nucleotides, the CDR3 is TGTGCCAGCAGTTCAACTCGAGAGACCCAGTACTTC. Its translation is CASSSTRETQYF.